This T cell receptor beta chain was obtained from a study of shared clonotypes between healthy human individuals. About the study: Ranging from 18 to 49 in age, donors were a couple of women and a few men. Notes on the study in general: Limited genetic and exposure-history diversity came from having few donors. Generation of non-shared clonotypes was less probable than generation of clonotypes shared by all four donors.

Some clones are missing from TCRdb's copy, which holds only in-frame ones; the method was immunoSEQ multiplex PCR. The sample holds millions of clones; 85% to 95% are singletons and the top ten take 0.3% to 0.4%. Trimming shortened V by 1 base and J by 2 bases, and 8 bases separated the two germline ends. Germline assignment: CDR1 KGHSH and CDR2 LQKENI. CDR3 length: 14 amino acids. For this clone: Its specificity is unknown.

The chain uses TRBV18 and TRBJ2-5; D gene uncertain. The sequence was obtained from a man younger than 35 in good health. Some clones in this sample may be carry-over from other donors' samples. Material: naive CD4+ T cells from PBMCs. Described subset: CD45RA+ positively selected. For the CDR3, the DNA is TGTGCCAGCTCACCACGCGCTAGTCAAGAGACCCAGTACTTC. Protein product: CASSPRASQETQYF.